This TCR beta chain was profiled in a study of human T cells and chemical hapten exposure. V was clipped by 1 base and J by 5 bases; unmatched bases: 4. Germline V gives CDR1 SEHNR, CDR2 FQNEAQ (reference sequence). The CDR3 consists of 15 residues. Whole-study findings and limits: Expanded TCRs made up significantly more big CDR3 similarity clusters than controls did.

About this clonotype: Its cognate antigen is unknown.

The time point is: patch test 3, about 24 weeks after DPC sensitization. Sample treatment: therapeutic diphenylcyclopropenone sensitization with weekly scalp DPC. TCRdb called the RACE reads again in MiXCR, with one record for every CDR3 protein. The repertoire holds 150,000 to 200,000 distinct CDR3 sequences, with 25% to 30% as singletons. This TCR came from a woman aged 18-30 years with alopecia areata. Some clones in this sample may be carry-over from other donors' samples. The material sequenced was whole blood, taken in connection with sensitization to the hapten diphenylcyclopropenone (DPC). V usage is TRBV7-9 and J usage is TRBJ2-1, with TRBD1 identical over 8 bases. In nucleotides, the CDR3 is TGTGCCAGCAGCTTAGGACAGGGGTGGGACAATGAGCAGTTCTTC. Translated, it gives CASSLGQGWDNEQFF. The full variable domain, its missing parts supplied by reference TRBV7-9 and TRBJ2-1, is DTGVSQNPRHKITKRGQNVTFRCDPISEHNRLYWYRQTLGQGPEFLTYFQNEAQLEKSRLLSDRFSAERPKGSFSTLEIQRTEQGDSAMYLCASSLGQGWDNEQFFGPGTRLTVL.